These 10 T cell receptor beta chains originate from one sample sequenced in a study of monozygotic twins with inflammatory bowel disease. Reanalyzing the 5' RACE reads, TCRdb keeps one entry per CDR3 protein, without DNA. The sample has 400,000 or so distinct CDR3 sequences; the top ten hold around 2.4%. Sequenced input: blood. The receptors originated from a human donor with ulcerative colitis or Crohn's disease, or a healthy co-twin of an affected twin (not recorded which).

The V gene is TRBV29-1, the J gene TRBJ2-5; TCRdb gives TRBD2 as the D gene, but with no DNA this cannot be confirmed. This CDR3 has 14 amino acids. Germline lookup yields CDR1 SQVTM and CDR2 ANQGSEA. This CDR3 is CSVEPSGYQETQYF.

This chain joins TRBV10-3 and TRBJ2-3; TCRdb proposes TRBD2, but this gene call is untestable without DNA. Germline loops: CDR1 ENHRY, CDR2 SYGVKD. The CDR3 spans 13 residues. The CDR3 spells CATLEPTADTQYF.

J is TRBJ1-1 and V is TRBV10-3; TCRdb's D call of TRBD1 is untestable without DNA. This CDR3 has 14 amino acids. Germline assignment: CDR1 ENHRY and CDR2 SYGVKD. The chain's CDR3 is CAISLGATESEAFF.

The rearrangement joins TRBV29-1 to TRBJ1-4; TCRdb returns TRBD1, unconfirmable since there is no DNA. Germline-derived CDR1 and CDR2 are SQVTM and ANQGSEA. This CDR3 has 13 amino acids. The CDR3 sequence is CSVYRDRGEKLFF.

V gene TRBV12-3 or TRBV12-4 combines with J gene TRBJ2-1; TCRdb's D call of TRBD1 is untestable without DNA. The CDR3 runs 12 residues. CDR3 amino acids: CASLAGVNEQFF.

V is TRBV6-5 and J is TRBJ2-7. The germline CDR1 and CDR2 sequences are MNHEY and SVGAGI. This CDR3 is 14 amino acids long. This CDR3 reads CASSYSTTLYEQYF.

The chain recombines TRBV15 with TRBJ2-3; lacking DNA, the TRBD1 call made by TCRdb goes unchecked. CDR1 is LNHNV, CDR2 YYDKDF, per germline (reference sequence). The length of the CDR3 is 17 residues. The CDR3 protein is CATSRDLGGGVTDTQYF. Combining the CDR3 with reference TRBV15 and TRBJ2-3 gives the whole variable domain DAMVIQNPRYQVTQFGKPVTLSCSQTLNHNVMYWYQQKSSQAPKLLFHYYDKDFNNEADTPDNFQSRRPNTSFCFLDIRSPGLGDTAMYLCATSRDLGGGVTDTQYFGPGTRLTVL.

The CDR3: CASSRGLGGTEAFF. This chain joins TRBV12-3 or TRBV12-4 and TRBJ1-1. This CDR3 has 14 residues.

The CDR3 is CASKDPGSSGNTIYF. This chain uses TRBV19 with TRBJ1-3. The CDR3 extends over 15 amino acids. Looked up from germline, CDR1 is LNHDA and CDR2 is SQIVND (reference sequence).

This chain connects TRBV7-2 to TRBJ2-7; with no DNA, the TCRdb D assignment of TRBD1 cannot be verified. This CDR3 has 13 residues. Germline CDR1 and CDR2: SGHTA and FQGNSA. The CDR3 reads CASSTRPGYEQYF.